Sequencing of this T cell receptor beta chain was carried out in a study of chronic HIV infection and antiretroviral therapy. Germline V gene lookup returns CDR1 MGHDK and CDR2 SYGVNS. This CDR3 region has 14 residues. J was trimmed by 5 bases and V by 3 bases; bases with no gene match: 5. This clonotype was detected a few times. TCRdb itself ran the 5' RACE reads through MiXCR, one entry per CDR3 protein. The repertoire has 40,000 to 60,000 distinct CDR3 sequences, about 18% of them found once; the top ten carry around 2.8%. The clonotype was recovered from an adult who had HIV and had not received antiretroviral therapy, or was an uninfected healthy control (not recorded which). The chain carries TRBV25-1 and TRBJ2-7; 9 nucleotides align to TRBD1. The sample was peripheral blood. CDR3 sequence reads: CASSEYRGRDEQYF. CDR3 nucleotide sequence: TGTGCCAGCAGTGAGTACAGGGGGCGCGACGAGCAGTACTTC.